Each of the 15 T cell receptor beta chains below was sequenced from the same sample in a study of T cells in narcolepsy. Clones were sequenced by immunoSEQ multiplex PCR, and TCRdb holds only the in-frame ones, with some missing. The repertoire includes tens of thousands of clones, approximately 85% of them detected once, and 10% to 13% sits in the top ten. Sequenced material: memory (CD45RA-) CD4+ T cells from blood. The receptors were sampled from a human donor in good health.

The chain links TRBV28 to TRBJ1-4; weak D call: TRBD1 (6 bases). V shed 4 bases and J shed 4 bases, with 10 bases lying between them. The CDR3 spans 14 residues. CDR1 and CDR2 from the germline V gene are MDHEN and SYDVKM. CDR3 amino acids: CASSSRGFNEKLFF. The CDR3 DNA follows: TGTGCCAGCAGTTCCAGGGGATTTAATGAAAAACTGTTTTTT.

The V and J genes are TRBV11-3 and TRBJ2-3, with TRBD2 as a possible D gene (7 bases). Per germline, CDR1 SGHNT and CDR2 YENEEA. The CDR3 is 17 amino acids. The V and J ends lost 1 base and 3 bases respectively, with 17 bases between them. CDR3 loop: CASSLGGGGPKTDTQYF. CDR3 in DNA: TGTGCCAGCAGCTTAGGGGGCGGGGGCCCAAAAACAGATACGCAGTATTTT.

This chain links TRBV2 with TRBJ2-3, with unresolved D. The ends were cut back, 3 bases at V and 8 bases at J, with 6 bases in the middle. The CDR3 covers 11 residues. The germline gives CDR1 SNHLY, CDR2 FYNNEI. The CDR3 DNA reads as TGTGCCAGCAGTGAGGGCGGTACGCAGTATTTT. It yields the protein CASSEGGTQYF.

The rearrangement uses TRBV5-5 and TRBJ2-2; 11 bases align to TRBD2. V was clipped by 2 bases and J by 4 bases; unmatched bases: 7. The CDR3 consists of 17 residues. Per the germline V gene, CDR1 is SGHKS and CDR2 is YYEKEE (reference sequence). CDR3 DNA: TGTGCCAGCAGCTTCCTAGCGGGAGGTGGATCCACCGGGGAGCTGTTTTTT. Its translation is CASSFLAGGGSTGELFF.

Comments on this clone: At one boundary the junction diverges from the germline segment, which might be a read error. The V call is TRBV7-7, the J call TRBJ2-2, with 9 bases that match TRBD2. The CDR3 consists of 16 residues. Germline lookup yields CDR1 SSHAT and CDR2 FNYEAQ (reference sequence). CDR3 DNA sequence: TGTGCTAGCAGCTTAGCGGGAGACTGGAACACCGGGGAGCTGTTTTTT. This sequence encodes CASSLAGDWNTGELFF.

The sample holds a few counts of this clone. This rearrangement joins TRBV7-6 to TRBJ2-5; D ambiguous. Between the trimmed V and J ends, which lost 1 base and 2 bases, there was a span of 11 bases. Germline V gives CDR1 SGHVS, CDR2 FNYEAQ. The CDR3 spans 15 residues. The CDR3 protein is CASSLVVVLQETQYF. The CDR3 DNA reads as TGTGCCAGCAGCTTAGTGGTAGTTCTACAAGAGACCCAGTACTTC.

The rearrangement uses TRBV7-9 and TRBJ2-5; TRBD2 aligns across 11 bases. Judging by the DNA end, TRBJ2-7 fits better; the J call may be wrong. The CDR3 totals 14 residues. CDR1 is SEHNR, CDR2 FQNEAQ, per germline (reference sequence). The CDR3, as DNA: TGTGCCAGCAGCTTTACTAGCGGGAGCTACGAGCAGTACTTC. It is translated as CASSFTSGSYEQYF.

The rearrangement joins TRBV25-1 to TRBJ2-7; D might be TRBD2 (5 bases). The CDR3 spans 15 residues. Germline V gene data show CDR1 as MGHDK and CDR2 as SYGVNS. V shed 6 bases and J shed 0 bases, with 15 bases lying between them. For the CDR3, the DNA is TGTGCCAGCAGGAGGGCAGGCCAACTCTCCTACGAGCAGTACTTC. Protein sequence: CASRRAGQLSYEQYF.

V is TRBV28 and J is TRBJ2-7; D is possibly TRBD1 or TRBD2 (5 bases each). Trimming took off 7 bases at V and 5 bases at J, with 21 bases between the two ends. The CDR3 has 15 residues. Per the germline V gene, CDR1 is MDHEN and CDR2 is SYDVKM. The CDR3 nucleotides are TGTGCCAGCACCCCCTTTACAGGAGGTCTCAACGAGCAGTACTTC. Translated: CASTPFTGGLNEQYF.

This sequence joins TRBV28 and TRBJ2-6, with a possible D match to TRBD1 (5 bases). Per germline, CDR1 MDHEN and CDR2 SYDVKM. The V end was cut by 6 bases, the J end by 0 bases, with 18 bases between. This CDR3 is built from 18 residues. The CDR3 bases are TGTGCCAGCAGCTACAACAGGTGGGGTCTCTCTGGGGCCAACGTCCTGACTTTC. Protein sequence: CASSYNRWGLSGANVLTF.

CDR3 in DNA: TGTGCCAGTAGTTCGGGAGGATCTAATGAAAAACTGTTTTTT. Translating it yields CASSSGGSNEKLFF. The chain combines TRBV19 with TRBJ1-4; no reliable D call. CDR1 is LNHDA, CDR2 SQIVND, per germline (reference sequence). V was trimmed by 5 bases and J by 3 bases, leaving 10 bases between them. The CDR3 length is 14 residues.

The chain links TRBV10-2 to TRBJ2-7; D is unclear. CDR1 WSHSY and CDR2 SAAADI come from the germline V gene. This CDR3 region has 15 residues. V was pared by 4 bases and J by 0 bases, with 13 bases between. Here the CDR3 reads CASSGRRSSSYEQYF. DNA for the CDR3: TGCGCCAGCAGTGGAAGACGGTCGAGCTCCTACGAGCAGTACTTC.

The chain is built from TRBV9 and TRBJ2-2; D is undetermined. The CDR3 totals 13 residues. Germline CDR1 reads SGDLS; CDR2 reads YYNGEE. The V and J ends lost 0 bases and 9 bases respectively, with 9 bases between them. CDR3 amino acids: CASSVDPTRELFF. CDR3 nucleotides: TGTGCCAGCAGCGTAGACCCGACTCGGGAGCTGTTTTTT.

The chain carries TRBV7-9 and TRBJ2-1; 10 nucleotides align to TRBD1. The CDR3 loop spans 15 amino acids. In germline, CDR1 is SEHNR, CDR2 FQNEAQ (reference sequence). J lost 9 bases, V lost 1 base, and 6 bases had no gene match. CDR3 residues: CASSLGQGQGSEQFF. The CDR3 region has the DNA TGTGCCAGCAGCTTAGGACAGGGACAGGGGAGTGAGCAGTTCTTC.

The chain employs TRBV29-1 and TRBJ1-5; D possibly corresponds to TRBD1 (5 bases). There are 13 residues in the CDR3. The V gene's germline CDR1 is SQVTM and CDR2 ANQGSEA. Trimming shortened V by 6 bases and J by 4 bases, and 13 bases separated the two germline ends. CDR3 sequence (DNA): TGCAGCGTCCTACTGGAGGGGAATCAGCCCCAGCATTTT. Amino acids: CSVLLEGNQPQHF.